The 24 T cell receptor beta chains below all came from one sample that was sequenced in a study of type 1 and type 2 diabetes patients. PCR was run on genomic DNA. A primer set of 30 forward and 13 reverse primers amplified the CDR3. TCRdb reanalysed the multiplex PCR reads using MiXCR and keeps one entry per CDR3 protein. The sample contains some 250,000 distinct CDR3 sequences, 45% to 60% of which appear only once. The specimen was peripheral blood mononuclear cells (PBMCs). The receptors originated from a man between 18 and 29 years old with type 2 diabetes.

This clonotype was seen more than once but under ten times. V gene TRBV25-1 combines with J gene TRBJ2-7, with D possibly matching TRBD1 (6 bases). There are 16 residues in the CDR3. Deletions cut 1 base from V and 7 bases from J, with 20 bases between. Germline V gene sequence: CDR1 MGHDK, CDR2 SYGVNS. CDR3 nucleotide sequence: TGTGCCAGCAGTGAATCCCTCCGGACAGATGGGAGTGAGCAGTACTTC. Translation: CASSESLRTDGSEQYF.

The chain couples TRBV12-3 or TRBV12-4 to TRBJ1-6; D is ambiguous. The CDR3 length is 14 residues. V lost 4 bases and J lost 7, with 11 bases in between. The CDR3 reads CASSSESSNSPLHF. CDR3 nucleotides: TGTGCCAGCAGTTCTGAGTCGTCAAATTCACCCCTCCACTTT.

This clonotype was observed a few times. V usage is TRBV20-1 and J usage is TRBJ1-6; 8 nucleotides match TRBD1. This CDR3 region has 13 residues. Per the germline V gene, CDR1 is DFQATT and CDR2 is SNEGSKA (reference sequence). V trimming: 6 bases; J trimming: 5 bases; junction bases outside the gene matches: 3. CDR3 region: CSASDRDNSPLHF. The DNA for the CDR3 is TGCAGTGCCTCGGACAGGGATAATTCACCCCTCCACTTT.

The chain is built from TRBV10-1 and TRBJ2-1; 10 nucleotides match TRBD1. The V segment lost 5 bases and the J segment 9 bases; nucleotides outside the gene matches: 10. Germline CDR1 reads WNHNN; CDR2 reads SYGVQD (reference sequence). The CDR3 is 15 amino acids. CDR3 sequence: CASSSRDRGFGEQFF. CDR3 bases: TGCGCCAGCAGTTCCCGGGACAGGGGTTTCGGTGAGCAGTTCTTC.

With regard to this clonotype: A read error may explain this, as a much larger clone is one base away. V usage is TRBV7-2 and J usage is TRBJ2-5; weak D call: TRBD2 (5 bases). The CDR3 runs 16 residues. V lost 3 bases and J lost 7, with 21 bases in between. Germline V gene lookup returns CDR1 SGHTA and CDR2 FQGNSA. CDR3 bases: TGTGCCAGCAGCTTCGTTCGGGAACGGTACGGAGGGACCCAGTACTTC. This codes for CASSFVRERYGGTQYF.

This clonotype has just a few counts. The genes are TRBV10-3 and TRBJ1-5, with 7 bases matching TRBD1. V was pared by 3 bases and J by 6 bases, with 8 bases of the junction left unmatched. The CDR3 totals 15 residues. Germline CDR1 is ENHRY and CDR2 is SYGVKD. CDR3 protein: CAISDRGGKGQPQHF. The CDR3, as DNA: TGTGCCATCAGTGATAGAGGGGGCAAGGGTCAGCCCCAGCATTTT.

The rearrangement links TRBV27 to TRBJ2-2; the match to TRBD2 covers 9 bases. Germline V gives CDR1 MNHEY, CDR2 SMNVEV (reference sequence). The CDR3 contains 16 residues. V lost 6 bases to trimming and J lost 2 bases; unmatched junction nucleotides: 7. The CDR3 DNA sequence: TGTGCCAGCAGGGTCCTGACTAGCGGTAACACCGGGGAGCTGTTTTTT. It encodes CASRVLTSGNTGELFF.

The gene calls are TRBV6-6 and TRBJ2-5; 7 nucleotides align to TRBD1. The DNA end is a closer match to TRBJ2-7, so the J assignment may be wrong. Germline-derived CDR1 and CDR2 are MNHNY and SVGAGI (reference sequence). This CDR3 has 12 amino acids. DNA for the CDR3: TGTGCCATCGGCGACAGGGACAACGAGCAGTACTTC. It is translated as CAIGDRDNEQYF.

The V call is TRBV15, the J call TRBJ1-1, with D hard to call. The V gene lost 5 bases and the J gene lost 5 bases, with 18 bases spanning the gap. This CDR3 comprises 15 residues. Germline CDR1 is LNHNV and CDR2 is YYDKDF (reference sequence). The CDR3 nucleotides are TGTGCCACCAGCCCTGGGGAGGGCGGTTGGACTGAAGCTTTCTTT. The encoded protein is CATSPGEGGWTEAFF.

On this clonotype: This may stem from a read error, because a much larger clone lies one nucleotide away. This chain joins TRBV19 and TRBJ1-6; D ambiguous. The CDR3 consists of 13 residues. CDR1 is LNHDA, CDR2 SQIVND, per germline (reference sequence). CDR3 in amino acids: CASRNAINSPLPF. In nucleotides, the CDR3 is TGTGCCAGTAGGAACGCGATTAATTCACCCCTCCCCTTT.

This clonotype was observed a few times. This sequence joins TRBV20-1 and TRBJ2-3; D remains unclear. CDR3 length: 13 residues. Germline V gene sequence: CDR1 DFQATT, CDR2 SNEGSKA (reference sequence). V was clipped by 4 bases and J by 5 bases, with 13 bases between them. The CDR3 spells CSANGSTIDTQYF. The CDR3 nucleotides are TGCAGTGCTAACGGCAGTACGATAGATACGCAGTATTTT.

This clonotype has more than one count but fewer than ten. The V and J genes are TRBV24-1 and TRBJ2-1, with TRBD2 matching over 8 bases. V gave up 4 bases and J gave up 9 bases; unmatched junction bases: 4. The CDR3 runs 13 residues. Germline-derived CDR1 and CDR2 are KGHDR and SFDVKD. This CDR3 reads CATSDQTSVEQFF. CDR3 DNA: TGTGCCACCAGTGACCAGACTAGCGTTGAGCAGTTCTTC.

V usage is TRBV6-6 and J usage is TRBJ1-3; maybe TRBD1 (6 bases). The germline gives CDR1 MNHNY, CDR2 SVGAGI (reference sequence). The CDR3 sequence is 18 residues long. The germline V and J ends were trimmed by 5 bases and 4 bases, with 24 bases remaining between them. CDR3 nucleotide sequence: TGTGCCAGCAGTCAACCAACCTACAGGGAAGAGATCGGAAACACCATATATTTT. Encoded protein: CASSQPTYREEIGNTIYF.

This chain joins TRBV29-1 and TRBJ2-7; TRBD1 might be the D (6 bases). V was clipped by 5 bases and J by 0 bases, with 11 bases between them. Germline V lookup: CDR1 SQVTM, CDR2 ANQGSEA. This CDR3 contains 13 residues. CDR3 in amino acids: CSVSDSASYEQYF. The DNA for the CDR3 is TGCAGCGTTTCGGACAGTGCCTCCTACGAGCAGTACTTC.

This clonotype has only a few counts. J is TRBJ1-2 and V is TRBV19; D is perhaps TRBD1 (6 bases). The CDR3 length is 14 residues. Trimming left V 5 bases short and J 2 bases short, with 12 bases between. The germline gives CDR1 LNHDA, CDR2 SQIVND (reference sequence). The CDR3 coding sequence is TGTGCCAGTAGTGACAGGCCCCAAAACTATGGCTACACCTTC. This codes for CASSDRPQNYGYTF.

The genes are TRBV4-1 and TRBJ1-2, with D possibly matching TRBD1 (5 bases). V lost 1 base and J 5 bases, leaving 11 bases between the germline ends. The germline V gene encodes CDR1 MGHRA and CDR2 YSYEKL. The length of the CDR3 is 14 residues. CDR3 nucleotide sequence: TGCGCCAGCAGCCAAGCCGCAGGGAGGTATGGCTACACCTTC. Residues: CASSQAAGRYGYTF.

The chain employs TRBV2 and TRBJ1-2; the D is unclear. Germline loops: CDR1 SNHLY, CDR2 FYNNEI. There are 16 residues in the CDR3. Trimming removed 1 base from V and 0 bases from J, with 12 bases in between. The CDR3 DNA follows: TGTGCCAGCAGTGAAGGGGCCCTTGGAGCTAACTATGGCTACACCTTC. It is translated as CASSEGALGANYGYTF.

This chain uses TRBV4-2 with TRBJ2-7; D ambiguous. Germline values: CDR1 LGHNA, CDR2 YNFKEQ. This CDR3 comprises 14 residues. Trimming stripped 0 bases from V and 0 bases from J, with 6 bases between. The CDR3 DNA reads TGTGCCAGCAGCCAAGAAATGCGCTCCTACGAGCAGTACTTC. Amino acid sequence: CASSQEMRSYEQYF.

Points on this clonotype: The junction departs from the called germline gene at one end, perhaps through a read error. The CDR3 spells CASSLTSAQETQYF. The CDR3 DNA is TGCGCCAGCAGCTTGACTAGCGCCCAAGAGACCCAGTACTTC. The chain recombines TRBV9 with TRBJ2-5; 8 nucleotides agree with TRBD2. Germline V gene data show CDR1 as SGDLS and CDR2 as YYNGEE. CDR3 length equals 14 residues.

The chain couples TRBV10-3 to TRBJ2-7; D ambiguous. The V gene lost 8 bases and the J gene lost 0 bases, with 11 bases spanning the gap. The CDR3 is 13 residues long. Germline V gene data show CDR1 as ENHRY and CDR2 as SYGVKD. The CDR3 sequence: CAIATSSSYEQYF. Here the CDR3 DNA reads TGTGCCATCGCAACCTCGAGCTCCTACGAGCAGTACTTC.

The chain joins TRBV14 to TRBJ1-1; the D gene is possibly TRBD1 (6 bases). Trimming cost V 6 bases and J 8 bases, with 13 bases left between them. Germline CDR1 SGHDN, CDR2 FVKESK. The length of the CDR3 is 12 residues. CDR3 protein: CASSLWTAEAFF. Written as DNA, the CDR3 is TGTGCCAGCAGTTTATGGACAGCGGAAGCTTTCTTT.

This clonotype was counted a few times. The chain is built from TRBV19 and TRBJ2-3; 8 nucleotides agree with TRBD2. V shed 3 bases, J shed 4 bases, and the junction held 6 bases outside the gene matches. CDR3 length equals 15 residues. Germline-derived CDR1 and CDR2 are LNHDA and SQIVND (reference sequence). As DNA, the CDR3 is TGTGCCAGTAGTATCTATGCGGGGGGCGCAGATACGCAGTATTTT. Translation: CASSIYAGGADTQYF.

This chain joins TRBV6-5 and TRBJ1-1, with TRBD1 identical over 7 bases. V trimming: 8 bases; J trimming: 3 bases; junction bases outside the gene matches: 6. Germline assignment: CDR1 MNHEY and CDR2 SVGAGI. This CDR3 is built from 13 residues. CDR3 region: CASGYDRDTEAFF. CDR3 DNA: TGTGCCAGCGGGTACGACAGGGACACTGAAGCTTTCTTT.

This clonotype was counted a few times. The chain uses TRBV6-6 and TRBJ2-7; D might be TRBD1 (6 bases). The CDR3 loop spans 12 amino acids. The V and J ends lost 7 bases and 6 bases respectively, with 13 bases between them. Germline values: CDR1 MNHNY, CDR2 SVGAGI (reference sequence). In DNA form, the CDR3 reads TGTGCCAGCACCACAGGGTTAATCGAGCAGTACTTC. Amino acid sequence: CASTTGLIEQYF.